This T cell receptor (beta chain) was profiled in a study of shared clonotypes between healthy human individuals. Turning to this clone: What it recognizes is unknown.

Negatively enriched CD4+ T cells were divided by CD45RA into naive and memory. A deep-level run was used for the assay. Sequenced by immunoSEQ multiplex PCR; TCRdb stores in-frame clones only, minus some. The top ten clones hold over 1% of a sample with 1.6 million or so clones, approximately 97% of them seen once. Broader study findings: A few donors had 5% to 6% of their naive CD4 clonotypes in common.

With 4 bases clipped from V and 5 bases from J, the junction kept 8 bases outside the gene matches. The CDR3 runs to 15 residues. Germline V lookup: CDR1 MRHNA, CDR2 SNTAGT. The sample taken for sequencing was naive CD4+ T cells sorted from blood. Subset of the sample: CD45RA+ positively selected. The chain links TRBV6-4 to TRBJ2-3; 8 bases fit TRBD2. The receptor's source is a man aged 30-40 years in good health. CDR3 bases: TGTGCCAGCAGTGTTGGAGCGGGGGCGGTAGATACGCAGTATTTT. It codes for CASSVGAGAVDTQYF.